This T cell receptor (beta chain) was captured by sequencing in a study of T cells after yellow fever vaccination. J lost 7 bases, V lost 1 base, and 7 bases had no gene match. Germline-derived CDR1 and CDR2 are MNHEY and SVGEGT. The CDR3 is made up of 15 amino acids. UMIs were added to TCR cDNA along with a universal primer site when it was made by 5'RACE template switching. TCRdb itself ran the 5' RACE reads through MiXCR, one entry per CDR3 protein. The sample comprises 300,000 to 450,000 distinct CDR3 sequences, roughly 6.1% of which are singletons, and about 15% rests with the top ten. This clonotype was seen a handful of times. No antigen is known for it. Overall study findings and caveats: It was the secondary response that reached its peak faster, day 5 versus 15, but it was weaker. Repertoires obtained by FACS sorting could include abundant clonotypes that entered as contaminants from the bulk population.

Sequenced here: PBMCs, sampled 5 days after the yellow fever booster vaccination. This sequence was found in a man between 25 and 39 years old who received the YFV17D yellow fever vaccine. This rearrangement joins TRBV6-2 or TRBV6-3 to TRBJ2-1; 7 bases are a match to TRBD2. CDR3 amino acids: CASSYYGRRGNEQFF. DNA for the CDR3: TGTGCCAGCAGTTACTACGGGAGGCGGGGGAATGAGCAGTTCTTC.